This TCR beta chain is from a study of CD8+CD57+ T cells in acquired aplastic anemia. Study overall: Healthy donor CD4+ cell samples had a mean of roughly 9.8 million reads.

The CDR3 extends over 18 amino acids. V was clipped by 4 bases and J by 7 bases, with 25 bases between them. Per the germline V gene, CDR1 is LNHDA and CDR2 is SQIVND (reference sequence). Study results and caveats: Patients and controls shared roughly 31 CD8+ CDR3 sequences, highly expressed in patients.

This clonotype was detected many times. Antigen specificity is unknown. A much larger clonotype is one base distant, so this may be a read error. According to the study, genomic DNA was the template for TCR beta VDJ and CDR3 profiling. MiXCR was run by TCRdb on the reads, yielding one entry per CDR3 protein. The sample consists of around 51,000 distinct CDR3 sequences, around 69% of them appearing once. Sequences were obtained from sorted CD4+, CD8+, or CD8+CD57+ T cells (not recorded which) from PBMCs. The chain combines TRBV19 with TRBJ1-4; D call uncertain. The receptor was derived from a human donor in good health, serving as a control. CDR3 bases: TGTGCCAGTAGTACCCCCCAGGTGGAGCCCTGGGTGGGTGAAAAACTGTTTTTT. Protein product: CASSTPQVEPWVGEKLFF.